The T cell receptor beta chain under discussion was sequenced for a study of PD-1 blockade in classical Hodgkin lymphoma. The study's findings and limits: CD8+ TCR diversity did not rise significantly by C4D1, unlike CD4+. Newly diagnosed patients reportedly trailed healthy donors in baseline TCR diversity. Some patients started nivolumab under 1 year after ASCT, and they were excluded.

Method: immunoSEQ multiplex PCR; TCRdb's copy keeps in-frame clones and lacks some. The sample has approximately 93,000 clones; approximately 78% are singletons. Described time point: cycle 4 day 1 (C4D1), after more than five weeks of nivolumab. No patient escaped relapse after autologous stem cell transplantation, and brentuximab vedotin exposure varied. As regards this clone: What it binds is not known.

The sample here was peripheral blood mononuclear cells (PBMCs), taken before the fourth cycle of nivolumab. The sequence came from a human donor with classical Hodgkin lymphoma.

Written as DNA, the CDR3 is TGTGCCAGCAGTCGGCGCGGACTAGCCGGAGAGACCCAGTACTTC. Translating it yields CASSRRGLAGETQYF. J is TRBJ2-5 and V is TRBV6-5; 8 positions agree with TRBD2. The V gene end was trimmed by 5 bases and the J gene end by 4 bases; junction bases not matched to a gene: 9. The CDR3 is 15 amino acids. CDR1 and CDR2 from the germline V gene are MNHEY and SVGAGI.